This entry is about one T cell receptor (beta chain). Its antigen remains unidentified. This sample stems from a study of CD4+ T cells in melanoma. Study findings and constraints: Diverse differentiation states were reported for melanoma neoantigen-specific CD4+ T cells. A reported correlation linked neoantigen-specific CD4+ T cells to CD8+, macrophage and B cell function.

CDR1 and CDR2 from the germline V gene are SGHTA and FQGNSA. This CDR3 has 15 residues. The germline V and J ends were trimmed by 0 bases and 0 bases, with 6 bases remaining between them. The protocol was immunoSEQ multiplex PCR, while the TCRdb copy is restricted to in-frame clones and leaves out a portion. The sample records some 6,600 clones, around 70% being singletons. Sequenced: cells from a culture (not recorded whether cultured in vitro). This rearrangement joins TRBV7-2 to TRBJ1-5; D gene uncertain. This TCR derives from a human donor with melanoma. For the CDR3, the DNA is TGTGCCAGCAGCTTAGCAGGGAATAGCAATCAGCCCCAGCATTTT. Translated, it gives CASSLAGNSNQPQHF.